These 27 T cell receptor beta chains share one sample of origin, sequenced in a study of regulatory T cells in long-lasting Graves disease. Specified time point: newly diagnosed GD, antithyroid drugs for less than 3 months. From PBMCs, RNA was extracted and then used to make the TCR library. Relying on iRepertoire HTBI primers and Arm-PCR of CDR3 regions, the team built TCR beta libraries. One entry per CDR3 protein results from TCRdb running MiXCR on the multiplex PCR reads. The table lists about 210,000 distinct CDR3 sequences, 15% to 20% of them singletons. This sample also belongs to another study, concerning T cells in Graves' hyperthyroidism and ophthalmopathy.

The specimen was peripheral blood mononuclear cells (PBMCs), collected at new diagnosis, from a patient treated with antithyroid drugs. These receptors were obtained from a young woman with Graves disease.

This clonotype appeared many times. The chain uses TRBV27 and TRBJ2-3; 8 bases fit TRBD1. V dropped 7 bases and J dropped 3; count of bases not matched to a gene: 9. Per the germline V gene, CDR1 is MNHEY and CDR2 is SMNVEV (reference sequence). The length of the CDR3 is 15 residues. In DNA form, the CDR3 reads TGTGCCAGCAAGAGACAGGGGCTTGGTACAGATACGCAGTATTTT. Amino acid sequence: CASKRQGLGTDTQYF.

This chain connects TRBV11-2 to TRBJ2-7; D is perhaps TRBD1 (6 bases). Germline V gene sequence: CDR1 SGHAT, CDR2 FQNNGV. V was trimmed by 1 base and J by 2 bases, leaving 9 bases between them. CDR3 size: 14 residues. The CDR3 DNA follows: TGTGCCAGCAGCTTAGGAGGGACAACCTACGAGCAGTACTTC. Its protein product is CASSLGGTTYEQYF.

This chain connects TRBV2 to TRBJ1-5, with 12 bases aligning to TRBD1. The CDR3 sequence is 15 residues long. CDR1 is SNHLY and CDR2 is FYNNEI in the germline V gene. The V gene end was trimmed by 3 bases and the J gene end by 7 bases; junction bases not matched to a gene: 4. CDR3 nucleotide sequence: TGTGCCAGCAGTGATGGGACAGGGGGCCAACAGCCCCAGCATTTT. Translating it yields CASSDGTGGQQPQHF.

This clonotype showed up many times. The chain combines TRBV7-9 with TRBJ1-5, with TRBD1 matching over 8 bases. Trimming at V came to 1 base and at J to 6 bases, leaving 8 bases not matched to a gene. This CDR3 region has 16 residues. The germline CDR1 and CDR2 sequences are SEHNR and FQNEAQ (reference sequence). The CDR3 DNA sequence: TGTGCCAGCAGCTTAGACGGCAGGGGGCTCGCTCAGCCCCAGCATTTT. It is translated as CASSLDGRGLAQPQHF.

This clonotype was seen many times. This chain links TRBV3-1 with TRBJ1-1; TRBD1 is a possible D gene (6 bases). This CDR3 spans 18 amino acids. Trimming took off 4 bases at V and 0 bases at J, with 21 bases between the two ends. CDR1 LGHDT and CDR2 YNNKEL come from the germline V gene (reference sequence). The CDR3 nucleotides are TGTGCCAGCAGCCTTCGAGGGAGGGGGAGAGTCATGAACACTGAAGCTTTCTTT. It encodes CASSLRGRGRVMNTEAFF. Looking up the rest from reference TRBV3-1 and TRBJ1-1 gives the full variable domain: DTAVSQTPKYLVTQMGNDKSIKCEQNLGHDTMYWYKQDSKKFLKIMFSYNNKELIINETVPNRFSPKSPDKAHLNLHINSLELGDSAVYFCASSLRGRGRVMNTEAFFGQGTRLTVV.

Concerning this clonotype itself: It is likely a read error, because the conserved phenylalanine at the end of the CDR3 is missing. It is unclear where the CDR3 begins or ends on the DNA, so no DNA is shown, and the CDR3 is as TCRdb lists it. V and J are TRBV6-5 and TRBJ2-2; TRBD2 was called by the table and not checked on the DNA. Germline CDR1 is MNHEY and CDR2 is SVGAGI. The CDR3 spans 13 amino acids, including both terminal residues. The CDR3 loop is CASRPSGAGERFV.

This clonotype is medium-sized within its sample. V and J are TRBV11-1 and TRBJ2-1; D possibly corresponds to TRBD2 (5 bases). The CDR3 sequence is 15 residues long. Germline V gives CDR1 SGHAT, CDR2 FQDESV (reference sequence). The germline V and J ends were trimmed by 1 base and 7 bases, with 14 bases remaining between them. The CDR3 loop is CASSLGQLEMNEQFF. CDR3 DNA: TGTGCCAGCAGCTTAGGTCAACTAGAAATGAATGAGCAGTTCTTC. The complete variable domain, with remaining parts taken from reference TRBV11-1 and TRBJ2-1, reads EAEVAQSPRYKITEKSQAVAFWCDPISGHATLYWYRQILGQGPELLVQFQDESVVDDSQLPKDRFSAERLKGVDSTLKIQPAELGDSAMYLCASSLGQLEMNEQFFGPGTRLTVL.

This clonotype was seen more than once but under ten times. A much more abundant neighbour one base away suggests this may be a read error. The gene calls are TRBV3-1 and TRBJ1-1; D gene ambiguous. The CDR3 consists of 13 residues. The V end was cut by 2 bases, the J end by 1 base, with 5 bases between. Germline CDR1 and CDR2: LGHDT and YNNKEL (reference sequence). CDR3 in amino acids: CASSQWTNTEAFF. CDR3 bases: TGTGCCAGCAGCCAATGGACGAACACTGAAGCTTTCTTT.

This clonotype was detected ten times or more. The chain has TRBV12-3 or TRBV12-4 and TRBJ2-2; D perhaps matches TRBD2 (6 bases). V lost 3 bases, J lost 5 bases, and 13 bases lay in between. CDR3 size: 15 residues. The CDR3 DNA is TGTGCCAGCAGTTTTTCGCGGGGAGAAACCGGGGAGCTGTTTTTT. This translates into CASSFSRGETGELFF.

This clonotype has at least ten counts. The genes are TRBV11-2 and TRBJ2-7; 16 bases map to TRBD2. This CDR3 has 14 residues. Per germline, CDR1 SGHAT and CDR2 FQNNGV. V lost 6 bases to trimming and J lost 6 bases; unmatched junction nucleotides: 2. The CDR3 loop is CASRGLAGGPEQYF. The CDR3 DNA reads TGTGCCAGCAGGGGACTAGCGGGGGGGCCCGAGCAGTACTTC.

This clonotype was recorded many times. The CDR3 region has the DNA TGTGCCAGCAGTAGGGGAACAGGGGGCGGGCTTCAGCCCCAGCATTTT. This codes for CASSRGTGGGLQPQHF. The chain joins TRBV28 to TRBJ1-5, with TRBD1 identical over 9 bases. Germline CDR1 MDHEN, CDR2 SYDVKM. The CDR3 runs to 16 residues. V shed 5 bases and J 6 bases; nucleotides not matched to a gene: 11.

This clonotype was observed a single time. The chain carries TRBV27 and TRBJ1-2, with no clear D. Germline assignment: CDR1 MNHEY and CDR2 SMNVEV (reference sequence). CDR3 size: 13 residues. V was shortened by 5 bases and J by 5 bases, with 12 bases between the two germline ends. In nucleotides, the CDR3 is TGTGCCAGCAGTCGCGACGGGGTGTATGGCTACACCTTC. This codes for CASSRDGVYGYTF.

This clonotype was counted a single time. This rearrangement joins TRBV10-3 to TRBJ1-1, with D perhaps TRBD1 (5 bases). The CDR3 totals 13 residues. Germline-derived CDR1 and CDR2 are ENHRY and SYGVKD. With 2 bases removed from V and 1 base from J, the gap between germline ends came to 5 bases. CDR3 protein: CAISEGANTEAFF. CDR3 DNA: TGTGCCATCAGTGAGGGGGCGAACACTGAAGCTTTCTTT.

In regard to this clonotype: With only one base between it and a far larger clone, this is likely a read error. This chain's CDR3 is CAGSLLDSRNEQFF. The CDR3 DNA sequence: TGTGCCGGCAGCTTATTGGACAGTCGTAATGAGCAGTTCTTC. V and J are TRBV11-1 and TRBJ2-1; D may be TRBD1 (6 bases). In germline, CDR1 is SGHAT, CDR2 FQDESV (reference sequence). The CDR3 extends over 14 amino acids.

This clonotype was seen a few times. V and J are TRBV4-2 and TRBJ2-3, with 9 bases identical to TRBD2. The CDR3 totals 17 residues. Germline CDR1 and CDR2: LGHNA and YNFKEQ. V shed 0 bases and J 4 bases; nucleotides not matched to a gene: 8. The CDR3 loop is CASSQEGSGSRADTQYF. DNA of the CDR3: TGTGCCAGCAGCCAAGAGGGTAGCGGGAGTAGGGCAGATACGCAGTATTTT.

Points on this clonotype: Just one base apart from a much larger clone, this may be a read error. This rearrangement joins TRBV6-1 to TRBJ2-7, with TRBD1 as a possible D gene (7 bases). This CDR3 spans 16 amino acids. Germline-derived CDR1 and CDR2 are MNHNS and SASEGT. V was trimmed by 3 bases and J by 4 bases, leaving 19 bases between them. Written as DNA, the CDR3 is TGTGCCAGCAGTGAGGAGGCGGGGACAGTGGGATACGAGCAGTACTTC. Translated: CASSEEAGTVGYEQYF.

V gene TRBV5-8 combines with J gene TRBJ2-3; TRBD1 aligns across 8 bases. The CDR3 has 15 amino acids. After removal of 2 bases from V and 1 base from J, the junction contained 3 bases not matched to a gene. The germline V gene encodes CDR1 SGHTS and CDR2 YDEGEE. The CDR3 sequence: CASSLKTGGTDTQYF. The DNA for the CDR3 is TGTGCCAGCAGCTTAAAGACAGGGGGCACAGATACGCAGTATTTT. Filled out from reference TRBV5-8 and TRBJ2-3, the complete variable domain reads EAGVTQSPTHLIKTRGQQATLRCSPISGHTSVYWYQQALGLGLQFLLWYDEGEERNRGNFPPRFSGRQFPNYSSELNVNALELEDSALYLCASSLKTGGTDTQYFGPGTRLTVL.

With respect to this clonotype: One base separates it from a far larger clone, so it is likely a read error. The chain uses TRBV18 and TRBJ2-3; 8 bases agree with TRBD2. Matching the DNA end better, TRBJ2-7 makes the J call doubtful. This CDR3 region has 15 residues. CDR1 KGHSH and CDR2 LQKENI come from the germline V gene. The CDR3 DNA reads as TGTGCCAGCTCATTCCCGCCAGCGGGGGACTACGAGCAGTACTTC. Translated, it gives CASSFPPAGDYEQYF.

A few counts support this clonotype. The chain has TRBV30 and TRBJ1-4; D unclear. There are 12 residues in the CDR3. Trimming pared 6 bases from V and 6 bases from J, leaving 11 bases between. In germline, CDR1 is GTSNPN, CDR2 SVGIG (reference sequence). For the CDR3, the DNA is TGTGCCTGCTGGACCGCGGATGAAAAACTGTTTTTT. As protein: CACWTADEKLFF.

At least ten counts were recorded for this clonotype. The CDR3 DNA follows: TGTGCCAGCAGTAACGCCGGGACAGCAAATCAGCCCCAGCATTTT. Protein product: CASSNAGTANQPQHF. This chain links TRBV6-2 or TRBV6-3 with TRBJ1-5, with TRBD1 identical over 7 bases. CDR1 and CDR2 (germline): MNHEY, SVGEGT. Trimming cost V 5 bases and J 4 bases; bases outside gene matches: 8. The CDR3 loop spans 15 amino acids.

This clonotype was counted at least ten times. The rearrangement links TRBV16 to TRBJ2-5; 8 positions agree with TRBD2. Germline assignment: CDR1 KGHSY and CDR2 FQNENV. V lost 2 bases, J lost 3 bases, and 8 bases stayed unmatched. The CDR3 is 16 amino acids. DNA of the CDR3: TGTGCCAGCAGCCAAAACGGCGGGAGGATTAAAGAGACCCAGTACTTC. Its protein is CASSQNGGRIKETQYF.

This clonotype was seen at least ten times. J is TRBJ1-1 and V is TRBV7-2, with a weak D call TRBD1 (6 bases). V was cut by 4 bases and J by 5 bases, with 17 bases left in between. Germline CDR1 SGHTA, CDR2 FQGNSA. The CDR3 extends over 15 amino acids. The CDR3 loop reads CASSYPGLTGTEAFF. In DNA form, the CDR3 reads TGTGCCAGCAGCTACCCGGGACTTACAGGGACTGAAGCTTTCTTT.

This clonotype was recorded many times. The gene calls are TRBV10-1 and TRBJ2-2; TRBD2 is a possible D gene (7 bases). V was shortened by 8 bases and J by 2 bases, with 15 bases between the two germline ends. The CDR3 has 15 residues. CDR1 and CDR2 from the germline V gene are WNHNN and SYGVQD (reference sequence). CDR3 sequence reads: CASSFGGANTGELFF. In DNA form, the CDR3 reads TGCGCCAGCTCCTTTGGGGGGGCCAACACCGGGGAGCTGTTTTTT.

The chain combines TRBV4-1 with TRBJ2-7, with 7 nucleotides matching TRBD2. This CDR3 has 14 residues. J gave up 2 bases and V 2 bases, and 3 bases lay outside the gene matches. CDR1 and CDR2 (germline): MGHRA, YSYEKL. The CDR3 region has the DNA TGCGCCAGCAGCCAAATGGGGACTACCTACGAGCAGTACTTC. It yields the protein CASSQMGTTYEQYF.

Points on this clonotype: A read error may explain this, as a much larger clone is one base away. The chain joins TRBV27 to TRBJ1-1, with 9 bases that match TRBD1. Germline CDR1 reads MNHEY; CDR2 reads SMNVEV (reference sequence). This CDR3 region has 13 residues. CDR3 loop: CVSSFRDRAQAFF. Here the CDR3 DNA reads TGTGTCAGCAGTTTCCGGGACAGGGCGCAAGCTTTCTTT.

This clonotype was recorded many times. The chain combines TRBV7-2 with TRBJ2-5, with D possibly matching TRBD1 (6 bases). Germline CDR1 is SGHTA and CDR2 is FQGNSA. The CDR3 covers 14 residues. V was cut by 5 bases and J by 1 base, with 11 bases left in between. CDR3 nucleotides: TGTGCCAGCAGCCAGGGGCGAGGCCAAGAGACCCAGTACTTC. It encodes CASSQGRGQETQYF.

This clonotype was counted ten times or more. The chain combines TRBV10-3 with TRBJ2-1; 9 bases align to TRBD1. After removal of 3 bases from V and 7 bases from J, the junction contained 7 bases not matched to a gene. CDR3 length: 15 amino acids. Germline-derived CDR1 and CDR2 are ENHRY and SYGVKD. DNA for the CDR3: TGTGCCATCAGTGAAAAGGACAGGGGAACGAATGAGCAGTTCTTC. It translates to CAISEKDRGTNEQFF.